The next 8 T cell receptor beta chains were all read from a single sample in a study of OX40 agonist ivuxolimab in advanced cancers. Sequenced by immunoSEQ multiplex PCR; TCRdb stores in-frame clones only, minus some. This table holds roughly 89,000 clones, more than 70% found once. Source: CD4+ or CD8+ T cells sorted from blood, taken in a trial of the OX40 agonist ivuxolimab. These receptors came from an adult with an advanced solid tumor such as melanoma, head and neck, liver or kidney cancer.

The count of this clone is one. The chain joins TRBV18 to TRBJ2-7; D ambiguous. The germline gives CDR1 KGHSH, CDR2 LQKENI. V lost 5 bases and J lost 3, with 5 bases in between. This CDR3 has 11 residues. In DNA form, the CDR3 reads TGTGCCAGCTCATTTGGCTACGAGCAGTACTTC. Its translation: CASSFGYEQYF.

The rearrangement joins TRBV19 to TRBJ1-5; TRBD1 matches 7 bases. Germline V gives CDR1 LNHDA, CDR2 SQIVND (reference sequence). This CDR3 is built from 16 residues. With V trimmed by 2 bases and J by 1 base, 5 bases remained unmatched. The DNA of the CDR3 is TGTGCCAGTAGTATACCAGGGGGACCAAGCAATCAGCCCCAGCATTTT. Its protein is CASSIPGGPSNQPQHF.

V is TRBV18 and J is TRBJ1-4, with D possibly matching TRBD1 (5 bases). The V and J ends lost 1 base and 0 bases respectively, with 6 bases between them. This CDR3 spans 15 amino acids. Germline V gene data show CDR1 as KGHSH and CDR2 as LQKENI. The CDR3 sequence: CASSPRGATNEKLFF. The DNA of the CDR3 is TGTGCCAGCTCACCACGAGGGGCAACTAATGAAAAACTGTTTTTT.

The chain has TRBV5-1 and TRBJ1-6, with 9 bases fitting TRBD1. The germline V gene has CDR1 SGHRS and CDR2 YFSETQ. This CDR3 spans 15 amino acids. V was clipped by 3 bases and J by 10 bases; unmatched bases: 8. In DNA, the CDR3 is TGCGCCAGCAGCTCACTCGGGACAGGGAACTCACCCCTCCACTTT. Protein product: CASSSLGTGNSPLHF.

This rearrangement joins TRBV2 to TRBJ2-1, with 7 bases lining up with TRBD2. Germline V gene sequence: CDR1 SNHLY, CDR2 FYNNEI. This CDR3 spans 17 amino acids. With 1 base clipped from V and 2 bases from J, the junction kept 8 bases outside the gene matches. Here the CDR3 DNA reads TGTGCCAGCAGTGAAGGGTCCTGGGGGGGGACCTACAATGAGCAGTTCTTC. Translation: CASSEGSWGGTYNEQFF.

The genes are TRBV19 and TRBJ2-7; 10 bases agree with TRBD1. The junction had 3 bases not matched to a gene; V was cut back by 3 bases and J by 1 base. CDR1 is LNHDA, CDR2 SQIVND, per germline (reference sequence). There are 15 residues in the CDR3. The CDR3 DNA follows: TGTGCCAGTAGTATCGGGACAGGGGTTTCCTACGAGCAGTACTTC. Translation: CASSIGTGVSYEQYF.

This clone has only one observation. The genes are TRBV18 and TRBJ1-3; no reliable D call. The V end was cut by 3 bases, the J end by 4 bases, with 7 bases between. Germline assignment: CDR1 KGHSH and CDR2 LQKENI. This CDR3 has 13 amino acids. CDR3 in amino acids: CASSPTEGNTIYF. The CDR3 nucleotides read TGTGCCAGCTCACCGACCGAGGGAAACACCATATATTTT.

This clone occurred once. The chain employs TRBV9 and TRBJ1-3; unclear D gene. The CDR3 runs 14 residues. The germline CDR1 and CDR2 sequences are SGDLS and YYNGEE. With 4 bases removed from V and 9 bases from J, the gap between germline ends came to 17 bases. The chain's CDR3 is CASSLEEGVSTIYF. The CDR3 coding sequence is TGTGCCAGCAGCCTTGAAGAGGGAGTCAGCACCATATATTTT. The full variable domain, with the rest looked up from reference TRBV9 and TRBJ1-3, is DSGVTQTPKHLITATGQRVTLRCSPRSGDLSVYWYQQSLDQGLQFLIQYYNGEERAKGNILERFSAQQFPDLHSELNLSSLELGDSALYFCASSLEEGVSTIYFGEGSWLTVV.